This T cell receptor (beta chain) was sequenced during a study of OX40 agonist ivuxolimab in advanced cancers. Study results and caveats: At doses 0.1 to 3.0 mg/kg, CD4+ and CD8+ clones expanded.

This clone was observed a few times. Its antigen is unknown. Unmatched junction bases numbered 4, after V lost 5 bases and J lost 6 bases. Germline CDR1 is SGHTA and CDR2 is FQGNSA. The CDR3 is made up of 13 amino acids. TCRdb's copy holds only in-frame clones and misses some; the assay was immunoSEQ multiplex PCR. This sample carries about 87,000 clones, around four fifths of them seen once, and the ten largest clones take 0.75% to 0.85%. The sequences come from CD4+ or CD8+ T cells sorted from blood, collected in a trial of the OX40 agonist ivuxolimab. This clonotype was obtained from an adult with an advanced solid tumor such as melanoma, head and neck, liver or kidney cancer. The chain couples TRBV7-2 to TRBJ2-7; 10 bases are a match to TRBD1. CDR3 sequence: CASSTTGGGEQYF. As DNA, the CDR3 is TGTGCCAGCAGCACGACAGGGGGCGGCGAGCAGTACTTC. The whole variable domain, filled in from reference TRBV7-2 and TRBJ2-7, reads GAGVSQSPSNKVTEKGKDVELRCDPISGHTALYWYRQSLGQGLEFLIYFQGNSAPDKSGLPSDRFSAERTGGSVSTLTIQRTQQEDSAVYLCASSTTGGGEQYFGPGTRLTVT.